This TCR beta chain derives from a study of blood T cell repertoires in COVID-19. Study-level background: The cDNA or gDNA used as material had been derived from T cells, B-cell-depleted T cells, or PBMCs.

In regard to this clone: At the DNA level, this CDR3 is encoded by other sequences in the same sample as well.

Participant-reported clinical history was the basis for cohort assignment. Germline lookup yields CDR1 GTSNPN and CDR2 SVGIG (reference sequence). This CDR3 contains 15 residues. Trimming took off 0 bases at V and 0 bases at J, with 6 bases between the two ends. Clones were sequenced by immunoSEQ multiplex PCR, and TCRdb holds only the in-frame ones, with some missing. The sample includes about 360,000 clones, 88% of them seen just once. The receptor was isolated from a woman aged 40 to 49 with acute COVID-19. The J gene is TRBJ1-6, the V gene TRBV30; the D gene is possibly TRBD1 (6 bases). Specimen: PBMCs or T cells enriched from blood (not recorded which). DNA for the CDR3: TGTGCCTGGAGTGTAGGGGGCTCCTATAATTCACCCCTCCACTTT. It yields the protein CAWSVGGSYNSPLHF.